Following are 13 T cell receptor beta chains from one sample sequenced in a study of CD8 T cells in ankylosing spondylitis. For these receptors, no antigen is known. TCRdb recomputed calls from the 5' RACE reads with MiXCR, one row per CDR3 protein. The data hold fewer than 500,000 distinct CDR3 sequences, with about 24% observed a single time. General study points: The study identified a TCR beta motif of 7 or 8 highly homologous variants that appeared characteristic of ankylosing spondylitis blood.

Material: blood, either unsorted or a sorted T cell fraction (not recorded which). These receptor sequences come from a male donor with ankylosing spondylitis.

J is TRBJ2-2 and V is TRBV5-1; D unresolved. The germline CDR1 and CDR2 sequences are SGHRS and YFSETQ. This CDR3 comprises 16 residues. V shed 1 base and J shed 0 bases, with 10 bases lying between them. The CDR3 sequence: CASSLFSQSNTGELFF. The CDR3, as DNA: TGCGCCAGCAGCTTGTTCTCGCAATCGAACACCGGGGAGCTGTTTTTT.

This clonotype occurred a few times. This chain connects TRBV27 to TRBJ2-1; 11 positions agree with TRBD2. This CDR3 spans 17 amino acids. With V trimmed by 6 bases and J by 5 bases, 12 bases remained unmatched. Germline V gene sequence: CDR1 MNHEY, CDR2 SMNVEV (reference sequence). The CDR3 DNA reads as TGTGCCAGCAGGCCAGGTTACGGGACTAGCGGCGACAATGAGCAGTTCTTC. Its protein product is CASRPGYGTSGDNEQFF.

The chain employs TRBV20-1 and TRBJ2-3; 8 bases are shared with TRBD2. V dropped 3 bases and J dropped 4; count of bases not matched to a gene: 18. Germline CDR1 reads DFQATT; CDR2 reads SNEGSKA (reference sequence). The CDR3 length is 18 residues. CDR3 in DNA: TGCAGTGCTAGTCCCCGATCGGGGGGGGAGGGTGAGGCAGATACGCAGTATTTT. Its translation is CSASPRSGGEGEADTQYF.

In nucleotides, the CDR3 is TGTGCCAGCAGCTTAGGAACTCCCCGGGACAGAAACTATGGCTACACCTTC. This codes for CASSLGTPRDRNYGYTF. The chain links TRBV11-1 to TRBJ1-2; TRBD1 aligns across 7 bases. The germline V gene has CDR1 SGHAT and CDR2 FQDESV (reference sequence). The junction had 10 bases not matched to a gene; V was cut back by 1 base and J by 2 bases. This CDR3 comprises 17 residues. Complete variable domain (other parts from reference TRBV11-1 and TRBJ1-2): EAEVAQSPRYKITEKSQAVAFWCDPISGHATLYWYRQILGQGPELLVQFQDESVVDDSQLPKDRFSAERLKGVDSTLKIQPAELGDSAMYLCASSLGTPRDRNYGYTFGSGTRLTVV.

The chain recombines TRBV12-3 or TRBV12-4 with TRBJ1-3; no reliable D call. CDR3 length: 16 amino acids. V lost 6 bases and J lost 0, with 15 bases in between. The DNA of the CDR3 is TGTGCCAGCAGCCCCACACTTAGTTCCTCTGGAAACACCATATATTTT. It encodes CASSPTLSSSGNTIYF.

Points on this clonotype: The junction differs from germline at one of its ends, possibly a read error. V and J are TRBV20-1 and TRBJ2-2; no reliable D call. Germline values: CDR1 DFQATT, CDR2 SNEGSKA (reference sequence). The CDR3 loop spans 16 amino acids. The CDR3 coding sequence is TGTAGTGCTAGAGATCCAATGCTTCCCCAGACCGGGGAGCTGTTTTTT. As protein: CSARDPMLPQTGELFF.

The sample holds a few counts of this clonotype. V gene TRBV5-1 combines with J gene TRBJ2-1; 11 nucleotides line up with TRBD2. The ends lost 0 bases at V and 8 bases at J; junction bases unmatched: 7. The CDR3 has 16 amino acids. The germline gives CDR1 SGHRS, CDR2 YFSETQ. The CDR3 protein is CASSLALLAGAHEQFF. CDR3 nucleotides: TGCGCCAGCAGCTTGGCCTTACTAGCGGGAGCCCATGAGCAGTTCTTC. Supplemented by reference TRBV5-1 and TRBJ2-1, the full variable domain reads KAGVTQTPRYLIKTRGQQVTLSCSPISGHRSVSWYQQTPGQGLQFLFEYFSETQRNKGNFPGRFSGRQFSNSRSEMNVSTLELGDSALYLCASSLALLAGAHEQFFGPGTRLTVL.

The J gene is TRBJ1-4, the V gene TRBV14; D is unclear. This CDR3 spans 12 amino acids. Deletions cut 0 bases from V and 11 bases from J, with 7 bases between. Germline CDR1 and CDR2: SGHDN and FVKESK. The CDR3 here is CASSQDPRKLFF. CDR3 nucleotides: TGTGCCAGCAGCCAAGATCCCCGCAAACTGTTTTTT.

The V call is TRBV5-1, the J call TRBJ2-1; D may match TRBD1 or TRBD2 (5 bases each). The CDR3 extends over 14 amino acids. The V and J ends lost 1 base and 5 bases respectively, with 10 bases between them. CDR1 SGHRS and CDR2 YFSETQ come from the germline V gene. For the CDR3, the DNA is TGCGCCAGCAGCTTGTGGGACCAGAACAATGAGCAGTTCTTC. Encoded protein: CASSLWDQNNEQFF.

Only a few counts were recorded for this clonotype. The chain is built from TRBV5-1 and TRBJ2-1, with D possibly TRBD2 on 5 matching bases. V was cut by 4 bases and J by 3 bases, with 17 bases left in between. The CDR3 length is 16 residues. Germline values: CDR1 SGHRS, CDR2 YFSETQ. CDR3: CASSPQADWYYNEQFF. CDR3 in DNA: TGCGCCAGCAGCCCCCAGGCGGACTGGTACTACAATGAGCAGTTCTTC. Together with reference TRBV5-1 and TRBJ2-1, the CDR3 gives the full variable domain: KAGVTQTPRYLIKTRGQQVTLSCSPISGHRSVSWYQQTPGQGLQFLFEYFSETQRNKGNFPGRFSGRQFSNSRSEMNVSTLELGDSALYLCASSPQADWYYNEQFFGPGTRLTVL.

The chain recombines TRBV20-1 with TRBJ2-1; D might be TRBD2 (5 bases). Germline assignment: CDR1 DFQATT and CDR2 SNEGSKA (reference sequence). The CDR3 runs to 14 residues. The V gene lost 5 bases and the J gene lost 7 bases, with 18 bases spanning the gap. The CDR3 region has the DNA TGCAGTGCTGTACTAGGGCGGTCGGGGAATGAGCAGTTCTTC. It yields the protein CSAVLGRSGNEQFF.

This clonotype was seen at least ten times. The CDR3 DNA reads TGTGCCAGCAGCCGACTAGAACAGGGGAGGACTGAGCAGTTCTTC. Amino acid sequence: CASSRLEQGRTEQFF. The J gene is TRBJ2-1, the V gene TRBV6-2 or TRBV6-3; D perhaps matches TRBD1 (7 bases). The length of the CDR3 is 15 residues. CDR1 and CDR2 (germline): MNHEY, SVGEGT. V was pared by 6 bases and J by 9 bases, with 21 bases between.

The table lists this clonotype with a few counts. V is TRBV7-9 and J is TRBJ1-3; no clear D. The CDR3 runs to 14 residues. V was pared by 5 bases and J by 0 bases, with 8 bases between. Per the germline V gene, CDR1 is SEHNR and CDR2 is FQNEAQ (reference sequence). CDR3: CASSRVSSGNTIYF. The CDR3 DNA reads TGTGCCAGCAGCCGGGTCTCCTCTGGAAACACCATATATTTT.